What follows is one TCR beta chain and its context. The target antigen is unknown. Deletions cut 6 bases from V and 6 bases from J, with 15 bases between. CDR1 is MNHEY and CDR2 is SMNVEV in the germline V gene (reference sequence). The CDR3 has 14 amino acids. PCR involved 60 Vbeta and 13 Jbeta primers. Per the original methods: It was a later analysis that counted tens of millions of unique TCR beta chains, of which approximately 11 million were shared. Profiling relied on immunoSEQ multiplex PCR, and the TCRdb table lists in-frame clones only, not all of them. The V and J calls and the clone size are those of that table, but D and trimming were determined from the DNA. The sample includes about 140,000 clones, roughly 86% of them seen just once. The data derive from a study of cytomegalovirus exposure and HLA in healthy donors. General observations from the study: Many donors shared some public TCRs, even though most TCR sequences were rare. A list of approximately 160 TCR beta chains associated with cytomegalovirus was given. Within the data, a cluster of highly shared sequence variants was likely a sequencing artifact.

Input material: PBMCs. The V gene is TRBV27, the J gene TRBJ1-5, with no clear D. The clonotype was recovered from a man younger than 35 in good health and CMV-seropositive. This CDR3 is CASSHQVLAQPQHF. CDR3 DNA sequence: TGTGCCAGCAGCCACCAGGTACTAGCTCAGCCCCAGCATTTT.